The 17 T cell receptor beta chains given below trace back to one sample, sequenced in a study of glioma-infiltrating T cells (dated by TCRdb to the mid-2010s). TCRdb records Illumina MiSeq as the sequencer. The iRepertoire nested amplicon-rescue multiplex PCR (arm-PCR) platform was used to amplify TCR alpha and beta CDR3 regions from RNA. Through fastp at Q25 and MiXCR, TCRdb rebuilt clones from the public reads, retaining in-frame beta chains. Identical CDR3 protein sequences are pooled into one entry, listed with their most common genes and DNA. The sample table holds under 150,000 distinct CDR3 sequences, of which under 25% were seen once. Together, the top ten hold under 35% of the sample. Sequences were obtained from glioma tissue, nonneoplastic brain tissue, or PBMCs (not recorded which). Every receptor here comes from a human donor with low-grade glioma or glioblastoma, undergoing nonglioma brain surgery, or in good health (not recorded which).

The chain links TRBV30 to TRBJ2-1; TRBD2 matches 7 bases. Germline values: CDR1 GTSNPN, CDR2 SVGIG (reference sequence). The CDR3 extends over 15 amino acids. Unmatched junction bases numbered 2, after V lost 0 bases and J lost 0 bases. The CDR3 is CAWSVGTNSYNEQFF. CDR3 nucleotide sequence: TGTGCCTGGAGTGTAGGGACTAACTCCTACAATGAGCAGTTCTTC.

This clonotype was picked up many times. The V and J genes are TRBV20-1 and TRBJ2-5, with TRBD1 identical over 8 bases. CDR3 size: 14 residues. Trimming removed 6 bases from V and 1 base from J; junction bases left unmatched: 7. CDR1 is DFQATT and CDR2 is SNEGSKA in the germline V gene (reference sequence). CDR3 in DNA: TGCAGTGCCCAGACAGGGGCGATCCAAGAGACCCAGTACTTC. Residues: CSAQTGAIQETQYF.

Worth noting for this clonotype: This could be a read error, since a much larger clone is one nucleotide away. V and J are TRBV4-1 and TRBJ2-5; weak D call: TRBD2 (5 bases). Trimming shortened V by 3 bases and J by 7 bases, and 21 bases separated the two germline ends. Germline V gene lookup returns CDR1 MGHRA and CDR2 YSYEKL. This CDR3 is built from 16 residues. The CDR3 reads CASSQNRGHGSGTQYF. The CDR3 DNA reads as TGCGCCAGCAGCCAGAACCGAGGGCATGGCTCCGGGACCCAGTACTTC.

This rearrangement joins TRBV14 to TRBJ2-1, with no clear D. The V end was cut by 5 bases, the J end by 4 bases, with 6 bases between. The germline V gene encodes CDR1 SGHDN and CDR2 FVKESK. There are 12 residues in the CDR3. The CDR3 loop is CASSAPYNEQFF. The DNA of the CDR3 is TGTGCCAGCAGCGCCCCTTACAATGAGCAGTTCTTC.

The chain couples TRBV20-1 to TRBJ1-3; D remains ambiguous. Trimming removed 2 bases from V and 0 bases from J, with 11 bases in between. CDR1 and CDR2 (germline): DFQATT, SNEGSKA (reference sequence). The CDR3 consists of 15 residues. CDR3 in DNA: TGCAGTGCTAGATTTGGGCAGTTCTCTGGAAACACCATATATTTT. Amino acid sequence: CSARFGQFSGNTIYF.

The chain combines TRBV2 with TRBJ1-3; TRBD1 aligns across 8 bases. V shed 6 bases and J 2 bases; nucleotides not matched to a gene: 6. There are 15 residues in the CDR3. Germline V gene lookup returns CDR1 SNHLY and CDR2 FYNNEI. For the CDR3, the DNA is TGTGCCAGCAGCCGACAGGGGATCCCTGGAAACACCATATATTTT. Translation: CASSRQGIPGNTIYF.

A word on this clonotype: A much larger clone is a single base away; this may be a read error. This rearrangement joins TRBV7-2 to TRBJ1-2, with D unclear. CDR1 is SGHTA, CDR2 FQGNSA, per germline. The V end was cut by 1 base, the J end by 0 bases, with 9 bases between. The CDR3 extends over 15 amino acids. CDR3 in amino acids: CASSLGALPNYGYTF. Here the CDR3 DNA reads TGTGCCAGCAGCTTAGGTGCCTTACCTAACTATGGCTACACCTTC. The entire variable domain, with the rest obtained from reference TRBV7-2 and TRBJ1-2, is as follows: GAGVSQSPSNKVTEKGKDVELRCDPISGHTALYWYRQSLGQGLEFLIYFQGNSAPDKSGLPSDRFSAERTGGSVSTLTIQRTQQEDSAVYLCASSLGALPNYGYTFGSGTRLTVV.

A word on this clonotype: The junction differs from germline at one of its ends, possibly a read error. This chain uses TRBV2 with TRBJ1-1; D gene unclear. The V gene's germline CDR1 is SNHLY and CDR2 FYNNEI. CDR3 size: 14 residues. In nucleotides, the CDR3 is TGTGCCAGCAGTGAAGACAGAATGAACACTAAAGCTTTCTTT. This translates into CASSEDRMNTKAFF.

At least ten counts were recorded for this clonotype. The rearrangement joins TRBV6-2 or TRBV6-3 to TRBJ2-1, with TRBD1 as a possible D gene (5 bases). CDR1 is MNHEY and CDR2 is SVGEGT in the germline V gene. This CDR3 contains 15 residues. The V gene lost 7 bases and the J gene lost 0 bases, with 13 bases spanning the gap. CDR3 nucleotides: TGTGCCAGCACCGAGGACAACCGCTCCTACAATGAGCAGTTCTTC. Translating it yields CASTEDNRSYNEQFF.

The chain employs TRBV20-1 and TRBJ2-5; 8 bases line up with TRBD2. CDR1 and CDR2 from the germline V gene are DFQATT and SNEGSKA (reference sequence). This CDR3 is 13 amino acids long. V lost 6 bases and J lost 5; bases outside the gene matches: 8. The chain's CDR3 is CSAPGAGVETQYF. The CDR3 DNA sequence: TGCAGTGCGCCAGGAGCGGGGGTTGAGACCCAGTACTTC.

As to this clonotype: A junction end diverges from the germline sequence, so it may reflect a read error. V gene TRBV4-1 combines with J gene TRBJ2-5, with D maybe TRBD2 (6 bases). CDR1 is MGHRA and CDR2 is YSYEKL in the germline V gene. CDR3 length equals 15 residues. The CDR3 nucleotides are TGTGCCAGCAGCTTAAGGGGAGGTGGACAAGAGACCCAGTACTTC. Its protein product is CASSLRGGGQETQYF.

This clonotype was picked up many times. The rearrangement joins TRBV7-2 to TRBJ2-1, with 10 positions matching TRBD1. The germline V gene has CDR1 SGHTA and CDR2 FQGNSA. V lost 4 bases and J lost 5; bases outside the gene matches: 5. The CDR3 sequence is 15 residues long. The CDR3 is CASSWEDRGNNEQFF. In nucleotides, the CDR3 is TGTGCCAGCAGCTGGGAGGACAGGGGGAACAATGAGCAGTTCTTC.

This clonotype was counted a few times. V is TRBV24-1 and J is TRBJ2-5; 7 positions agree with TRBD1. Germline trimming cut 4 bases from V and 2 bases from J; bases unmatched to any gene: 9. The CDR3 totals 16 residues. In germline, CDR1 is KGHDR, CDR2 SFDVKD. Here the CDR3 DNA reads TGTGCCACCAGTGACCCCAACGGGACAGTACAAGAGACCCAGTACTTC. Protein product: CATSDPNGTVQETQYF.

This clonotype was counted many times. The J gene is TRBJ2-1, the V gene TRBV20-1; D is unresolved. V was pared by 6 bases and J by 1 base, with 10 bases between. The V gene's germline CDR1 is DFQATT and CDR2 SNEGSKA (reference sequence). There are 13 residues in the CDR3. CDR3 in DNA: TGCAGTGCGGCCTTGGGATCCTACAATGAGCAGTTCTTC. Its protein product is CSAALGSYNEQFF.

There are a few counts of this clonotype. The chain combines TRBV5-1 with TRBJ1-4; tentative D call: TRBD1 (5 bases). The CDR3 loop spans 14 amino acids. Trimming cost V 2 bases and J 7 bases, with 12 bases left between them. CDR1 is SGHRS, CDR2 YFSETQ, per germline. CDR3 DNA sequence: TGCGCCAGCAGCTTCGGGACGAGCGGTGAAAAACTGTTTTTT. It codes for CASSFGTSGEKLFF.

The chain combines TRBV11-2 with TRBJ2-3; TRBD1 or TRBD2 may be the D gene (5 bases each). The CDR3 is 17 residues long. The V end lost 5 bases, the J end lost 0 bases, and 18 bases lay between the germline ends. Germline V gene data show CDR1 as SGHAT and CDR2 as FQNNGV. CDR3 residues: CASSLGQGAASTDTQYF. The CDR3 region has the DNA TGTGCCAGCAGCCTAGGCCAGGGAGCAGCTAGCACAGATACGCAGTATTTT.

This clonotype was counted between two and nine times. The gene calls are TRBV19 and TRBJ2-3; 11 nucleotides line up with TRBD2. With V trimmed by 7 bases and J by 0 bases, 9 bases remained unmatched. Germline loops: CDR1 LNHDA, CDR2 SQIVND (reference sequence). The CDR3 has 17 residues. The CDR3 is CASTGTSGFISTDTQYF. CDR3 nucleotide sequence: TGTGCCAGTACCGGGACTAGCGGCTTTATAAGCACAGATACGCAGTATTTT.